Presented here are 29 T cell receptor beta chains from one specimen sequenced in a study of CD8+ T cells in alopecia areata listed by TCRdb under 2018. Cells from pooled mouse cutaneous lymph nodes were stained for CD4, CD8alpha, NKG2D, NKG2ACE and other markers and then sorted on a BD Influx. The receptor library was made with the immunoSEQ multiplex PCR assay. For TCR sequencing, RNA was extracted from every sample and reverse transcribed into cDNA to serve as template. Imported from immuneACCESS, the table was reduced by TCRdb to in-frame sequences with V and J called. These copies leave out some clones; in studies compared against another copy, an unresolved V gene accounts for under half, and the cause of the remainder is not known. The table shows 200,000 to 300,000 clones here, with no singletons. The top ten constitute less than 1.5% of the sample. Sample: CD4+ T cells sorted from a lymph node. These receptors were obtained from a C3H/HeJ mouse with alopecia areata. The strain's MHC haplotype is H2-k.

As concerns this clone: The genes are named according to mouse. Partial CDR3 DNA: TGTGCCAGCAGTTGGGACTGGCAAGAC. It is translated as CASSWDWQD. The full CDR3 is CASSWDWQDTQYF. V and J are TRBV13-3 and TRBJ2-5; 8 positions agree with TRBD2. The read halts 4 residues ahead of the CDR3 end, with the missing end drawn from the germline J gene. Per the germline V gene, CDR1 is NNHDY and CDR2 is SYVADS. The junction had 1 base not matched to a gene; V was cut back by 4 bases and J by 3 bases. The CDR3 runs 13 residues.

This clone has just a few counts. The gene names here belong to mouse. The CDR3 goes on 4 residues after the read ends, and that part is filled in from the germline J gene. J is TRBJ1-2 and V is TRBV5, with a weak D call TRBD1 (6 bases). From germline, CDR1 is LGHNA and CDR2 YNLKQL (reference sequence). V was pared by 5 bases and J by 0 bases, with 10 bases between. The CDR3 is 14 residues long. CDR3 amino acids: CASSSTGANSDYTF. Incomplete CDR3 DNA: TGTGCCAGCAGCTCGACAGGCGCAAACTCC.

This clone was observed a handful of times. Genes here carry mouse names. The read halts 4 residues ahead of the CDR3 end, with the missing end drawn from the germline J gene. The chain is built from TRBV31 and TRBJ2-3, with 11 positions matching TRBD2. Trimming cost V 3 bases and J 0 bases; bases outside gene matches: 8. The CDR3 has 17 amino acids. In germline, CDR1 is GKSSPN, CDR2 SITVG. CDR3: CAWSSGTGGLSAETLYF. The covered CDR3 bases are TGTGCCTGGAGCTCCGGGACTGGGGGTCTTAGTGCAGAA.

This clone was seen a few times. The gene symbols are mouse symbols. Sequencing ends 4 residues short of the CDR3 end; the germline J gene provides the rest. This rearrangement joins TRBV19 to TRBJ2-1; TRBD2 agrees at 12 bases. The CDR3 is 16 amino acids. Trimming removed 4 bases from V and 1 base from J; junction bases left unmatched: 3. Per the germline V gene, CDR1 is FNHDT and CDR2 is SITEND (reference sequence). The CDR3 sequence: CASSGTGGPNYAEQFF. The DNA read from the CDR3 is TGTGCCAGCAGTGGGACTGGGGGGCCGAACTATGCT.

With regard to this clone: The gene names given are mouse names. CDR3 sequence reads: CASRKDWGSAETLYF. Incomplete CDR3 DNA: TGTGCCAGCAGGAAAGACTGGGGTAGTGCAGAA. The V and J genes are TRBV13-3 and TRBJ2-3, with 8 bases fitting TRBD2. The read ends 4 residues early relative to the CDR3; the germline J gene fills the gap. After removal of 5 bases from V and 0 bases from J, the junction contained 5 bases not matched to a gene. CDR1 and CDR2 (germline): NNHDY, SYVADS. The CDR3 is 15 residues long.

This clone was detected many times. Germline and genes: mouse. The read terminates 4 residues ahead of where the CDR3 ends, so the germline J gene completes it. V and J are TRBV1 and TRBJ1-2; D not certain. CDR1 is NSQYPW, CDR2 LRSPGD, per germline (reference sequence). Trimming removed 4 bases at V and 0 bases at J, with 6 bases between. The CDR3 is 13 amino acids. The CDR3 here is CTCSETSNSDYTF. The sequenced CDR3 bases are TGCACCTGCAGTGAGACATCAAACTCC.

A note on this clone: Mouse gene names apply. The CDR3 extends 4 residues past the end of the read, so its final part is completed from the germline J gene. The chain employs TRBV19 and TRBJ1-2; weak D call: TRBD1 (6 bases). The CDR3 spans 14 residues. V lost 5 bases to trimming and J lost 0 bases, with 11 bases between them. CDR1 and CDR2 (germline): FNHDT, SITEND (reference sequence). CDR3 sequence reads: CASRMGGPNSDYTF. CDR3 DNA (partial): TGTGCCAGCAGGATGGGGGGGCCAAACTCC.

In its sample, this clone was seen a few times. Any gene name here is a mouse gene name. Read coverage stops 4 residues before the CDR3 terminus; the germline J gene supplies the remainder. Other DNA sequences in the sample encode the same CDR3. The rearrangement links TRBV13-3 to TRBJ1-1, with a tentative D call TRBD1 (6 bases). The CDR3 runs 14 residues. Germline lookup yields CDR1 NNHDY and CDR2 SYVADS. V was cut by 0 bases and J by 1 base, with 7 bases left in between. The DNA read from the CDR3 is TGTGCCAGCAGTGATGTCAGGGGGAACACA. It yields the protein CASSDVRGNT. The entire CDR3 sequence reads CASSDVRGNTEVFF.

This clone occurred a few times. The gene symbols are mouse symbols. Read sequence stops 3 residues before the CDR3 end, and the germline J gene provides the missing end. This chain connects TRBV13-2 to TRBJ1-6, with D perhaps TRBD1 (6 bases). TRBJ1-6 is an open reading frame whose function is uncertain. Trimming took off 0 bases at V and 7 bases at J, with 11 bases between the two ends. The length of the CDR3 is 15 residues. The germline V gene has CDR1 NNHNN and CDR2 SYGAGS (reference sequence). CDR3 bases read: TGTGCCAGCGGTGATGCCAGGACAGCGAATTCGCCC. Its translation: CASGDARTANSP. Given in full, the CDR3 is CASGDARTANSPLYF.

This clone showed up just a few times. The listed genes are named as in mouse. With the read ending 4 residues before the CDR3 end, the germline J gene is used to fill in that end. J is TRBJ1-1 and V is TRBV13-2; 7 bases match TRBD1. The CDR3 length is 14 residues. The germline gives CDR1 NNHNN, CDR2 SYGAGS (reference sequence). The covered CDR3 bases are TGTGCCAGCGGTGATGAGGGGGCGGGTGGA. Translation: CASGDEGAGG. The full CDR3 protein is CASGDEGAGGEVFF.

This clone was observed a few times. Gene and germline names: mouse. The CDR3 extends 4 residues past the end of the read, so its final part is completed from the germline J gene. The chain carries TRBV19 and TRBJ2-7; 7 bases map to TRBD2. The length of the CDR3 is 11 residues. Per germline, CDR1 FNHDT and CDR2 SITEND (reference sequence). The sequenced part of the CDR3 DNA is TGTGCCAGCAGGGACTGGTAT. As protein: CASRDWY. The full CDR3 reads CASRDWYEQYF.

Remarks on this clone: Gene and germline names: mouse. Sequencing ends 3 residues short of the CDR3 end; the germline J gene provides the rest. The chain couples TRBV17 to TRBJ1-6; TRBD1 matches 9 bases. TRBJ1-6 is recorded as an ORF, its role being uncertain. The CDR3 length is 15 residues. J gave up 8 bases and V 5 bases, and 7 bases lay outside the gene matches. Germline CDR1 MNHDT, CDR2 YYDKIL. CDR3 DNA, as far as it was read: TGTGCTAGCAGTGTAACAGGGGGCCCCTATTCGCCC. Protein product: CASSVTGGPYSP. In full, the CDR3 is CASSVTGGPYSPLYF.

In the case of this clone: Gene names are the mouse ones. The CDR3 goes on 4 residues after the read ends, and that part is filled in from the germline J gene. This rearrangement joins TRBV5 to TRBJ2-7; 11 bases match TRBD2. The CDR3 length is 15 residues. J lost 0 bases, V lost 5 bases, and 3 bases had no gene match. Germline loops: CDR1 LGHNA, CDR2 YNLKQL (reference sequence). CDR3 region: CASSTGLGASYEQYF. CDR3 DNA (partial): TGTGCCAGCAGCACGGGACTGGGGGCCTCCTAT.

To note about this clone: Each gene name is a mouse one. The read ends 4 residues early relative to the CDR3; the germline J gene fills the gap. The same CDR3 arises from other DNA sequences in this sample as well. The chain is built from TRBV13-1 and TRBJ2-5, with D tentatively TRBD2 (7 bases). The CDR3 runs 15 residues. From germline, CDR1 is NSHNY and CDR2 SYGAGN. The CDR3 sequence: CASSDARGGEDTQYF. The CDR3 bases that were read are TGTGCCAGCAGTGATGCTAGGGGGGGAGAAGAC.

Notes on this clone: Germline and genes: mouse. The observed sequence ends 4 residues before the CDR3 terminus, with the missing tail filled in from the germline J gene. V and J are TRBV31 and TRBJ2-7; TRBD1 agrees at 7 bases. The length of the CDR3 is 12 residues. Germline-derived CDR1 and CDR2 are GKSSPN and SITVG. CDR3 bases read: TGTGCCTGGAGTCCGGGACAGTAT. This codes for CAWSPGQY. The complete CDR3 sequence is CAWSPGQYEQYF.

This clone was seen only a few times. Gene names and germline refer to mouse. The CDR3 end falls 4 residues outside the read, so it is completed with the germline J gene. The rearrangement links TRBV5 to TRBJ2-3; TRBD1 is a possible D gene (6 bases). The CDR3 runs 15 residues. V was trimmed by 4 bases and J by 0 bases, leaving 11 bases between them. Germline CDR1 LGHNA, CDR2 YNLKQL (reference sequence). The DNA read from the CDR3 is TGTGCCAGCAGCCCCCGGGACAATAGTGCAGAA. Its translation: CASSPRDNSAE. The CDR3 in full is CASSPRDNSAETLYF.

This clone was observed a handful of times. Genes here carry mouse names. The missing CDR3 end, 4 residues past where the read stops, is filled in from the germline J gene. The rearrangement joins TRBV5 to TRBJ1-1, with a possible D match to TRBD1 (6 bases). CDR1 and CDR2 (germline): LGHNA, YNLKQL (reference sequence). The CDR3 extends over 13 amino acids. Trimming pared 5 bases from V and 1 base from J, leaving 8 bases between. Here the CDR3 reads CASSWDKNTEVFF. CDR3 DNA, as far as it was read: TGTGCCAGCAGCTGGGACAAAAACACA.

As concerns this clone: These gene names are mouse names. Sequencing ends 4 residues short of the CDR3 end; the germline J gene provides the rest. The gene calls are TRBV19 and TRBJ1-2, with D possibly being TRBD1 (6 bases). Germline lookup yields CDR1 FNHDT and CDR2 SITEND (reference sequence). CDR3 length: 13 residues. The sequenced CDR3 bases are TGTGCCAGCAGTATAGGGGGGCGATCC. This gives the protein CASSIGGRS. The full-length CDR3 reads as CASSIGGRSDYTF. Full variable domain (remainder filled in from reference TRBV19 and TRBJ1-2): GGIITQTPKFLIGQEGQKLTLKCQQNFNHDTMYWYRQDSGKGLRLIYYSITENDLQKGDLSEGYDASREKKSSFSLTVTSAQKNEMAVFLCASSIGGRSDYTFGSGTRLLVI.

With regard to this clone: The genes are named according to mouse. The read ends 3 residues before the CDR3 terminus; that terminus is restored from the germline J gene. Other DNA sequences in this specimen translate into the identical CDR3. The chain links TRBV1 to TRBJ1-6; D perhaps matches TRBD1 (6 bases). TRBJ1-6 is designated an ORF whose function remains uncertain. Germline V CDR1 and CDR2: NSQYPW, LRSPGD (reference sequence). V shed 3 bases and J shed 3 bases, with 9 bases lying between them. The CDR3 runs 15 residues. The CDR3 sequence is CTCSAGQIYNSPLYF. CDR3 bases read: TGCACCTGCAGTGCCGGACAGATCTATAATTCGCCC.

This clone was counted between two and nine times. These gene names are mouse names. The CDR3 bases that were read are TGCACCTGCAGTGCAGAGGGGGCGAAGAACACCGGG. It specifies CTCSAEGAKNTG. The full CDR3 is CTCSAEGAKNTGQLYF. The V gene is TRBV1, the J gene TRBJ2-2; either TRBD1 or TRBD2 may supply D (6 bases each). The read halts 4 residues ahead of the CDR3 end, with the missing end drawn from the germline J gene. The CDR3 spans 16 residues. V dropped 0 bases and J dropped 2 bases, with 10 bases sitting between them. The germline V gene encodes CDR1 NSQYPW and CDR2 LRSPGD (reference sequence).

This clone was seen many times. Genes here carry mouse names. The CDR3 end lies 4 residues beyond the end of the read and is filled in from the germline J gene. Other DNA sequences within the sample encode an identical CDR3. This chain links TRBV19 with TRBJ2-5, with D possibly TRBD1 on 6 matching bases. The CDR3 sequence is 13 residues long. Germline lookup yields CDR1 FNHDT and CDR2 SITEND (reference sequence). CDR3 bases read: TGTGCCAGCAGTCCCGACAGGAAAGAC. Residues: CASSPDRKD. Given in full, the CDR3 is CASSPDRKDTQYF.

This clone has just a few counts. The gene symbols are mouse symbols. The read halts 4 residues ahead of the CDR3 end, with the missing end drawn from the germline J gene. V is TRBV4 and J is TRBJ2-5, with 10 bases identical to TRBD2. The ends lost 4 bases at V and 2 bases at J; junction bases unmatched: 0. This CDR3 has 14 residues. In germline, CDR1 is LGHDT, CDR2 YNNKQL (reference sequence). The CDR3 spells CASSWTGGQDTQYF. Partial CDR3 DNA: TGTGCCAGCAGCTGGACTGGGGGCCAAGAC.

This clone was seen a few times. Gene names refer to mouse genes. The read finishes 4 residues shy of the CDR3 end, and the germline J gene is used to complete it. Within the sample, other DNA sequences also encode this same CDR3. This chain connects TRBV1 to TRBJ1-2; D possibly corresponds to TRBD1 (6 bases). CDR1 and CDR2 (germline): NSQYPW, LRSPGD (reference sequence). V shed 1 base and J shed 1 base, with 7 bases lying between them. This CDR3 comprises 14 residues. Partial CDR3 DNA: TGCACCTGCAGTGCAGGGGGACAAAACTCC. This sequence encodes CTCSAGGQNS. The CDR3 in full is CTCSAGGQNSDYTF.

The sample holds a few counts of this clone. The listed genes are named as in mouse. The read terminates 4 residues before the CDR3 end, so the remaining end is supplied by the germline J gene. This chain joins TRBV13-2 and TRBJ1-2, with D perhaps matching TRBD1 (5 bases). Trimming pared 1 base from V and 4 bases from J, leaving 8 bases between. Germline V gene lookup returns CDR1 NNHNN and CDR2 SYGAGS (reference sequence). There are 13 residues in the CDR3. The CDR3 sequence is CASGDRRASDYTF. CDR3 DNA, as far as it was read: TGTGCCAGCGGTGATCGCAGGGCCTCC.

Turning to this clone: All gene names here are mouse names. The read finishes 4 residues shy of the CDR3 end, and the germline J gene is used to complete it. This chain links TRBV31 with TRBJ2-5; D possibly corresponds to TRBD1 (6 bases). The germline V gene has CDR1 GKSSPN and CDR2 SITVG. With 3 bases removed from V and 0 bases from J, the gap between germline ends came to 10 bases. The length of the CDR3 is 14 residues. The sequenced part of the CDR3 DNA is TGTGCCTGGAGCCGACAGGTTAACCAAGAC. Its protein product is CAWSRQVNQD. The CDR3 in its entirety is CAWSRQVNQDTQYF.

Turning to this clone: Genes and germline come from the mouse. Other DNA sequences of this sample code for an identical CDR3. The CDR3 DNA, read in part, is TGTGCCTGGAGTCCTCGACTGGGGGGTACCGGG. It yields the protein CAWSPRLGGTG. The full CDR3 protein reads CAWSPRLGGTGQLYF. The chain links TRBV31 to TRBJ2-2; 10 bases are a match to TRBD2. The DNA ends 4 residues before the CDR3 does, and the rest of the CDR3 is filled in from the germline J gene. In germline, CDR1 is GKSSPN, CDR2 SITVG. With 1 base clipped from V and 5 bases from J, the junction kept 4 bases outside the gene matches. CDR3 length: 15 amino acids.

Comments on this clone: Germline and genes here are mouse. CDR3 bases read: TGTGCCCACACAAAT. Amino acids: CAHTN. The full CDR3 protein is CAHTNEQYF. The genes are TRBV19 and TRBJ2-7; D is unclear. The read terminates 4 residues before the CDR3 end, so the remaining end is supplied by the germline J gene. The germline V gene encodes CDR1 FNHDT and CDR2 SITEND (reference sequence). This CDR3 contains 9 residues. Supplemented by reference TRBV19 and TRBJ2-7, the full variable domain reads GGIITQTPKFLIGQEGQKLTLKCQQNFNHDTMYWYRQDSGKGLRLIYYSITENDLQKGDLSEGYDASREKKSSFSLTVTSAQKNEMAVFLCAHTNEQYFGPGTRLTVL.

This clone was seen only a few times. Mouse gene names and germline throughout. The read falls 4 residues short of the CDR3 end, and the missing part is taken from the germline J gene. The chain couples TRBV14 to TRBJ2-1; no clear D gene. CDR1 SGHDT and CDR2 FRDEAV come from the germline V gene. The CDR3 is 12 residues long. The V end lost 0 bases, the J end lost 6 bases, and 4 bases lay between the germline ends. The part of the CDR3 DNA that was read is TGTGCCAGCAGTTTCTTCAGTGCT. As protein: CASSFFSA. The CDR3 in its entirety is CASSFFSAEQFF.

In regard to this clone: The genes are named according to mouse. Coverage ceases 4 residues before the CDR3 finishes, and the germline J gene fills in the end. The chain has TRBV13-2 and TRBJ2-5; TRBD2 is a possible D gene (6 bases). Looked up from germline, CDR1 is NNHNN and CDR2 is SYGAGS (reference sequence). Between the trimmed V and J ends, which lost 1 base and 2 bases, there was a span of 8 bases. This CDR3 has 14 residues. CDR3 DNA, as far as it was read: TGTGCCAGCGGTGATTCTGGGGCCCAAGAC. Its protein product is CASGDSGAQD. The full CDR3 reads CASGDSGAQDTQYF.